This TCR beta chain was sequenced during a study of cytomegalovirus exposure and HLA in healthy donors. 13 Jbeta primers and 60 Vbeta primers were used for the PCR. Profiled with immunoSEQ multiplex PCR; TCRdb holds only in-frame clones, not every one. This table has 100,000 to 120,000 clones, around 72% appearing once. This CDR3 spans 15 amino acids. CDR1 and CDR2 from the germline V gene are SNHLY and FYNNEI. V was trimmed by 6 bases and J by 6 bases, leaving 20 bases between them. Sequences were obtained from PBMCs. This receptor was taken from a male donor in good health and CMV-seronegative. The gene calls are TRBV2 and TRBJ1-2; possibly TRBD1 for D (5 bases). The CDR3 bases are TGTGCCAGCAGACCCGGGACGGGAGGAGGTGATGGCTACACCTTC. Its translation is CASRPGTGGGDGYTF.